This T cell receptor beta chain comes out of a study of shared clonotypes between healthy human individuals. Study-level information: Each donor's CD4 naive and CD4 memory cells filled three plates apiece, CD8 naive two, and CD8 memory one.

Assay: immunoSEQ multiplex PCR; the TCRdb copy retains only in-frame clones and omits some. In the table there are approximately 2,000,000 clones, less than 95% of which are singletons. Sequencing was carried out using naive CD4+ T cells from PBMCs. Subset in this sample: CD45RA+ positively selected. The receptor comes from a man between 18 and 35 years old in good health. Some clones in this sample may be carry-over from other donors' samples.

This CDR3 reads CSVTTYVENGYTF. DNA for the CDR3: TGCAGCGTTACGACCTACGTGGAAAATGGCTACACCTTC. The chain carries TRBV29-1 and TRBJ1-2; D is ambiguous. Germline CDR1 and CDR2: SQVTM and ANQGSEA. The CDR3 is made up of 13 amino acids. V shed 5 bases and J shed 6 bases, with 16 bases lying between them. Variable domain in full (rest from reference TRBV29-1 and TRBJ1-2): SAVISQKPSRDICQRGTSLTIQCQVDSQVTMMFWYRQQPGQSLTLIATANQGSEATYESGFVIDKFPISRPNLTFSTLTVSNMSPEDSSIYLCSVTTYVENGYTFGSGTRLTVV.